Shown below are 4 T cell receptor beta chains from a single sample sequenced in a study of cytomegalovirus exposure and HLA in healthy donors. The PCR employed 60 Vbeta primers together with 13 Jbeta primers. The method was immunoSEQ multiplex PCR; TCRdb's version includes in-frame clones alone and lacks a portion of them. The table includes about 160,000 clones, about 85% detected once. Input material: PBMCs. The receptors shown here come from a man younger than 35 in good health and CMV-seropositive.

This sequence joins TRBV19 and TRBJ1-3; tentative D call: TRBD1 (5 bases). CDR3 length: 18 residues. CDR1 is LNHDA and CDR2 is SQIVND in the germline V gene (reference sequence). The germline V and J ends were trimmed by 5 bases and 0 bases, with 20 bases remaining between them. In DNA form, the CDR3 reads TGTGCCAGTAGTCCGAAAGTTAAGGCGACAGACTCTGGAAACACCATATATTTT. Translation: CASSPKVKATDSGNTIYF.

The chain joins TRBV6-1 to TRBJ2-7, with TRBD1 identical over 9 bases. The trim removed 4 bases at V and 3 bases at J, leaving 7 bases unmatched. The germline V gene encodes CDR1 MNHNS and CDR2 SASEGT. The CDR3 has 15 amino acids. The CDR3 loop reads CASSATGTGSYEQYF. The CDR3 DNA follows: TGTGCCAGCAGTGCCACCGGGACAGGGAGCTACGAGCAGTACTTC.

CDR3 protein: CASSSDSIYGYTF. The DNA for the CDR3 is TGTGCCAGCAGCTCCGACAGTATTTATGGCTACACCTTC. The chain combines TRBV7-9 with TRBJ1-2; TRBD1 might be the D (5 bases). Germline V gives CDR1 SEHNR, CDR2 FQNEAQ (reference sequence). Trimming stripped 4 bases from V and 5 bases from J, with 11 bases between. The CDR3 covers 13 residues.

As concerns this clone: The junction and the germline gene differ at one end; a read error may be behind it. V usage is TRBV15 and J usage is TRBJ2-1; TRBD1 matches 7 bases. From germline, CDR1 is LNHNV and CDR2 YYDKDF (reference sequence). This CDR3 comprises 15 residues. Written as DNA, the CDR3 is TGTGCCACCAGCAGAGGCCGGACAGGAAACAATGAGCAGCTCTTC. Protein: CATSRGRTGNNEQLF.